This TCR beta chain emerged from a study of cytomegalovirus exposure and HLA in healthy donors. Across the study: Earlier, 100 million to 120 million unique TCR beta sequences were recovered from approximately 180 million T cells by an analysis. Out of 398 genotyped donors, about 80% belonged to the Caucasian-associated ancestry cluster. The study's findings and limits: Indistinguishable V segments such as TRBV6-2 and TRBV6-3 were excluded. In vitro confirmation showed three CMV-associated chains to be CMV antigen specific.

13 Jbeta primers and 60 Vbeta primers were used for the PCR. Libraries were prepared by immunoSEQ multiplex PCR; TCRdb keeps only in-frame clonotypes and omits some of them. The data show about 160,000 clones, around three quarters seen once. CDR1 and CDR2 (germline): LNHDA, SQIVND (reference sequence). The CDR3 totals 16 residues. V was clipped by 3 bases and J by 7 bases; unmatched bases: 8. As concerns this clone: Antigen: not known.

The receptor was derived from a woman in her fifties or sixties in good health and CMV-seropositive. The chain combines TRBV19 with TRBJ2-1; 11 nucleotides match TRBD1. The material sequenced was PBMCs. The CDR3 region has the DNA TGTGCCAGTAGTATCTCCGGGACAGGGGGGAGGAATGAGCAGTTCTTC. The encoded protein is CASSISGTGGRNEQFF.